This T cell receptor beta chain was documented in a study of T-cell memory formation after mild COVID-19 (dated by TCRdb to 2020 to 2023). About the full investigation: Most TCR sequence clusters were specific to one of the two donors. In a couple of donors, T-cell clones that expanded and contracted after mild COVID-19 were followed by sequencing TCRalpha and TCRbeta repertoires longitudinally. Two young, previously healthy adult volunteers, one female and one male, were included in the cohort.

Sequencing instrument: Illumina NovaSeq 6000. TCRalpha and TCRbeta cDNA libraries were constructed by 5'RACE with constant-segment primers, with sample barcodes and unique molecular identifiers being introduced. Trizol reagent was used to extract RNA from every sample. Library amplification was performed in two PCR steps, and a second sample barcode and Illumina TruSeq adapters were introduced in the second step. Sequencing of the libraries was done on an Illumina NovaSeq, producing 2 x 150 bp paired-end reads. For the original study's pipeline: With migec v1.2.7, reads were demultiplexed and then collapsed into UMI-guided consensus sequences. Using mixcr v2.1.11, the UMI consensuses were aligned to TRA and TRB V and J templates and assembled into clonotypes. A clonotype was counted as expanded or contracted only if both edgeR and NoisET called the change significant, with noise models trained on biological replicates. For edgeR calls, the thresholds were a false discovery rate-adjusted p below 0.01 and a log2 fold-change of 1. As an exploratory analysis of dynamics, max-normalized trajectories of the 1000 most abundant clonotypes were examined by PCA with hierarchical clustering. Separately sequenced CD4+ and CD8+ repertoires were used to assign the CD4 or CD8 phenotype of responding clones. The public reads were run again by TCRdb, first through fastp at Q25 and then through MiXCR, and only productive beta chains were kept. Each CDR3 protein gets just one entry, which takes the most common genes and DNA from the rows behind it. TCRdb's processing, not the authors' own work, is the source of the V and J calls. The sample profile shows hundreds of thousands of distinct CDR3 sequences; about a fifth of them were found once. Approximately 8.4% of the sample comes from the top ten.

Study-wide findings and limitations: Contracting CD4+ clones were found mainly in CM and EM memory subsets, while CD8+ clones were enriched in EMRA. Clones contracting from day 15 to 85 had balanced CD4/CD8 phenotypes, while a second wave expanding from day 15 to 37 was biased towards CD4+. Some responding clones were detected in pre-infection memory, which suggested that pre-existing cross-reactive memory T cells had joined the SARS-CoV-2 response. SARS-CoV-2 specificity of the second-wave clones peaking on day 37 was not confirmed. Only two mild cases were covered by the study, and larger cohorts that include severe cases with pre-infection samples were considered necessary.

Ficoll-Paque density gradient centrifugation was used to isolate PBMCs. In this sample, this clonotype turned up many times. Which antigen it targets is not known. No much larger clone is present one base from it, and per-base qualities are unavailable. The CDR3 sequence holds 11 residues, the cysteine and phenylalanine included. Only CDR3 DNA is held: 33 bases, read in frame from base 1. The junction carries 12 bases between V and J, which are trimmed by 6 bases and 11 bases respectively. CDR1 and CDR2 are read off the germline V gene as SGHRS and YFSETQ. Sequenced: PBMCs or a T cell subset sorted from them (not recorded which). The source of this sequence is an adult woman who had mild COVID-19 (a few samples of this study predate the infection). The sample titles of this study are shuffled in the database, so cell type and time point are left out; the donor was told from shared clones. The sequence is built from TRBV5-1 and TRBJ2-1; the D gene assignment is perhaps TRBD1 or TRBD2, with each matching 5 bases. The encoded CDR3 is CASTLRGQQFF. The DNA sequence is given as TGCGCCAGCACGCTAAGGGGACAGCAGTTCTTC. Extended through the reference TRBV5-1 and TRBJ2-1 proteins, this CDR3 yields the full variable domain: KAGVTQTPRYLIKTRGQQVTLSCSPISGHRSVSWYQQTPGQGLQFLFEYFSETQRNKGNFPGRFSGRQFSNSRSEMNVSTLELGDSALYLCASTLRGQQFFGPGTRLTVL.